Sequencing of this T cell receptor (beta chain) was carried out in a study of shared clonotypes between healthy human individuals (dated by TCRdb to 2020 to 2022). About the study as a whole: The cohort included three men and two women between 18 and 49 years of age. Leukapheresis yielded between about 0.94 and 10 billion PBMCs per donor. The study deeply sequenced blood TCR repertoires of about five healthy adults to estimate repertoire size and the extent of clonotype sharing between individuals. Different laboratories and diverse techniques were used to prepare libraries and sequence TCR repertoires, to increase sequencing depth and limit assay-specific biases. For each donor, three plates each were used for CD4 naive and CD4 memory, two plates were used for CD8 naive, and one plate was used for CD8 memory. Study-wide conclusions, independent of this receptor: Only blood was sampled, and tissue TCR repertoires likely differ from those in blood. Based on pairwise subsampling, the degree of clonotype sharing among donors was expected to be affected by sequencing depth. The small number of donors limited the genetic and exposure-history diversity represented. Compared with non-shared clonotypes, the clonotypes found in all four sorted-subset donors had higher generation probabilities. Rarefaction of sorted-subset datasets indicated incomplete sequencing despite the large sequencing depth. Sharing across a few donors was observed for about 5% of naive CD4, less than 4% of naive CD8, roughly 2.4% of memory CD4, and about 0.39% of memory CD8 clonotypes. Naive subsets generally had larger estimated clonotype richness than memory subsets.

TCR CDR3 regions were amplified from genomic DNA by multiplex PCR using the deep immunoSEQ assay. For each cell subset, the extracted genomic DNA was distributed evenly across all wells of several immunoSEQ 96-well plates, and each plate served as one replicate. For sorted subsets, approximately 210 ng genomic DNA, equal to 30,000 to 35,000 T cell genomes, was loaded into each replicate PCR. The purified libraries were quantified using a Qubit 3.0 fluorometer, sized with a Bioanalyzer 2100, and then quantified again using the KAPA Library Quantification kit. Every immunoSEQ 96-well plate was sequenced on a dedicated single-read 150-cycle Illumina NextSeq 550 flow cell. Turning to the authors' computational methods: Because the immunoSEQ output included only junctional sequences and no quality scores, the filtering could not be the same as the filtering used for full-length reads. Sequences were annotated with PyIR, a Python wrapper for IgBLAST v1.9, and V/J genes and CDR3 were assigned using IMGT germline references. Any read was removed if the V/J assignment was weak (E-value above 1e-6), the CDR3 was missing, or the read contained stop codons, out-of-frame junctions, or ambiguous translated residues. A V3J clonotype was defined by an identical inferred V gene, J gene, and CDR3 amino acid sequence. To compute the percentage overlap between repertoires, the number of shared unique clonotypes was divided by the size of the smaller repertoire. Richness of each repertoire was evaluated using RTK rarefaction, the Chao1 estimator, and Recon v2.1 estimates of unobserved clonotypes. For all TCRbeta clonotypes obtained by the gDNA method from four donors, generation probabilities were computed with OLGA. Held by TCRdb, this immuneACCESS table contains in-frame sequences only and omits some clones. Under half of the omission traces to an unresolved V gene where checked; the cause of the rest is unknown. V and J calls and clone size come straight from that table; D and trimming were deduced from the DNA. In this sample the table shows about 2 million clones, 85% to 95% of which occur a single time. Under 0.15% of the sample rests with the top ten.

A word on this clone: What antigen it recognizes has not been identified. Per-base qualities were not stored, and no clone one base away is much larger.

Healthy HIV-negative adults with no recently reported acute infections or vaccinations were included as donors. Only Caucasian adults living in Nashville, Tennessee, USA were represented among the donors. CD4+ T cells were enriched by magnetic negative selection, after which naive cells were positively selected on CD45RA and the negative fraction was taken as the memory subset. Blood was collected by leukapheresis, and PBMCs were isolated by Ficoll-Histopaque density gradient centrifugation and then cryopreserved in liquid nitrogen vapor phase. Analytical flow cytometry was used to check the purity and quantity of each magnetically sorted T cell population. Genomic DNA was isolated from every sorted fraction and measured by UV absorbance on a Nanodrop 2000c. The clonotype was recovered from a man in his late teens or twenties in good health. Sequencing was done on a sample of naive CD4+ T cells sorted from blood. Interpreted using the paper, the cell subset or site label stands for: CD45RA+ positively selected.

The DNA is TGTGCCAGCAGTCCCCAGACGGGGGGCTCCTACGAGCAGTACTTC. Its product reads: CASSPQTGGSYEQYF. The chain joins TRBV7-6 to TRBJ2-7, and 7 bases in between align with TRBD2. CDR1 and CDR2 are drawn from the germline V gene: SGHVS, FNYEAQ. V lost 6 bases and J lost 0 bases, and the count of bases not matched to a germline gene is 8. The CDR3, cysteine through phenylalanine, is 15 amino acids long. Solely the CDR3 DNA is kept, with 45 bases framed from the first base.